The 23 T cell receptor beta chains reported below all come from one sample, sequenced in a study of cytomegalovirus exposure and HLA in healthy donors. PCR was performed using 60 Vbeta and 13 Jbeta primers. Libraries were prepared by immunoSEQ multiplex PCR; TCRdb keeps only in-frame clonotypes and omits some of them. The table lists 150,000 or so clones, approximately 80% of them singletons. Sequenced material: PBMCs. These TCRs come from a male donor in good health and CMV-seronegative.

This chain connects TRBV6-6 to TRBJ2-2; TRBD1 aligns across 7 bases. Germline V gives CDR1 MNHNY, CDR2 SVGAGI (reference sequence). This CDR3 region has 12 residues. Losses at the gene ends were 5 bases for V and 13 bases for J; bases not matched to a gene: 7. The CDR3 nucleotides are TGTGCCAGCAGTCCCGGGACAGTTGGGCTGTTTTTT. This encodes CASSPGTVGLFF.

CDR3: CASKGSRDRGYEQYF. DNA for the CDR3: TGTGCCAGCAAGGGATCTCGGGACAGGGGCTACGAGCAGTACTTC. This chain uses TRBV27 with TRBJ2-7, with 10 bases matching TRBD1. The CDR3 loop spans 15 amino acids. Germline CDR1 is MNHEY and CDR2 is SMNVEV (reference sequence). Unmatched junction bases numbered 9, after V lost 7 bases and J lost 3 bases.

This sequence joins TRBV7-8 and TRBJ1-3; 8 nucleotides match TRBD1. The CDR3 contains 16 residues. CDR1 and CDR2 from the germline V gene are SGHVS and FQNEAQ. V lost 4 bases to trimming and J lost 3 bases; unmatched junction nucleotides: 8. CDR3 region: CASSSRTGSFGNTIYF. DNA for the CDR3: TGTGCCAGCAGCTCTCGGACAGGGTCTTTTGGAAACACCATATATTTT.

The J gene is TRBJ1-2, the V gene TRBV19, with D possibly being TRBD1 (6 bases). Trimming shortened V by 7 bases and J by 2 bases, and 17 bases separated the two germline ends. Looked up from germline, CDR1 is LNHDA and CDR2 is SQIVND (reference sequence). This CDR3 has 15 residues. This CDR3 is CASTTSGQGNYGYTF. The CDR3 DNA follows: TGTGCCAGTACTACCTCTGGTCAGGGGAACTATGGCTACACCTTC.

This clone was seen just once. V usage is TRBV7-2 and J usage is TRBJ1-2; 11 positions match TRBD1. CDR1 and CDR2 (germline): SGHTA, FQGNSA. The V segment lost 5 bases and the J segment 10 bases; nucleotides outside the gene matches: 6. The CDR3 runs 13 residues. Written as DNA, the CDR3 is TGTGCCAGCAGCCCAGGGACAGGGGGGCACTACACCTTC. As protein: CASSPGTGGHYTF.

The rearrangement joins TRBV6-5 to TRBJ2-7, with 11 bases lining up with TRBD2. The length of the CDR3 is 13 residues. Per the germline V gene, CDR1 is MNHEY and CDR2 is SVGAGI. Unmatched junction bases numbered 6, after V lost 8 bases and J lost 6 bases. The CDR3 protein is CASGSGRVSEQYF. The CDR3 bases are TGTGCCAGCGGTAGCGGGAGGGTGAGCGAGCAGTACTTC.

A remark on this clone: Mismatch with germline at one junction end may stem from a read error. The chain employs TRBV7-7 and TRBJ1-5, with 7 positions matching TRBD1. Germline assignment: CDR1 SSHAT and CDR2 FNYEAQ (reference sequence). The CDR3 covers 13 residues. This CDR3 reads CASSSDRYGPQHF. The CDR3 region has the DNA TGTGCTAGCAGCTCGGACAGGTATGGGCCCCAGCATTTT.

J is TRBJ1-1 and V is TRBV4-3; 7 bases match TRBD1. This CDR3 region has 13 residues. V lost 7 bases and J lost 0; bases outside the gene matches: 2. Germline values: CDR1 LGHNA, CDR2 YSLEER. The CDR3 DNA reads TGCGCCAGCACCACAGGGGTGAACACTGAAGCTTTCTTT. Protein product: CASTTGVNTEAFF.

The CDR3 spells CASSIWTAGPPEAFF. CDR3 DNA sequence: TGTGCCAGTAGTATATGGACAGCCGGTCCCCCTGAAGCTTTCTTT. V usage is TRBV19 and J usage is TRBJ1-1, with a weak D call TRBD1 (6 bases). The germline CDR1 and CDR2 sequences are LNHDA and SQIVND (reference sequence). The CDR3 length is 15 residues. Trimming took off 2 bases at V and 6 bases at J, with 16 bases between the two ends. Filled out from reference TRBV19 and TRBJ1-1, the complete variable domain reads DGGITQSPKYLFRKEGQNVTLSCEQNLNHDAMYWYRQDPGQGLRLIYYSQIVNDFQKGDIAEGYSVSREKKESFPLTVTSAQKNPTAFYLCASSIWTAGPPEAFFGQGTRLTVV.

The V gene is TRBV27, the J gene TRBJ2-5, with a tentative D call TRBD1 (6 bases). Trimming pared 5 bases from V and 5 bases from J, leaving 12 bases between. The CDR3 loop spans 13 amino acids. The germline V gene encodes CDR1 MNHEY and CDR2 SMNVEV (reference sequence). The CDR3 coding sequence is TGTGCCAGCAGTCCTCAGGGGAAGGAGACCCAGTACTTC. Its protein is CASSPQGKETQYF.

The chain recombines TRBV19 with TRBJ2-3; 10 nucleotides align to TRBD1. This CDR3 region has 15 residues. CDR1 LNHDA and CDR2 SQIVND come from the germline V gene (reference sequence). V was clipped by 8 bases and J by 2 bases; unmatched bases: 7. CDR3 loop: CASSRQGAPTDTQYF. CDR3 in DNA: TGTGCCAGTTCTCGACAGGGGGCCCCCACAGATACGCAGTATTTT.

Here the CDR3 reads CASTYLGTGIGEQYF. CDR3 nucleotide sequence: TGTGCCAGCACGTATTTAGGGACAGGGATTGGCGAGCAGTACTTC. The chain links TRBV18 to TRBJ2-7; 9 positions agree with TRBD1. V dropped 8 bases and J dropped 6; count of bases not matched to a gene: 14. Germline CDR1 and CDR2: KGHSH and LQKENI. This CDR3 has 15 residues.

The chain links TRBV11-2 to TRBJ2-5, with 8 positions matching TRBD2. The CDR3 has 15 residues. J was trimmed by 5 bases and V by 2 bases; bases with no gene match: 7. Germline lookup yields CDR1 SGHAT and CDR2 FQNNGV. CDR3 bases: TGTGCCAGCAGCTTATCTAGCGGGTCGGGGGAGACCCAGTACTTC. As protein: CASSLSSGSGETQYF.

J is TRBJ2-1 and V is TRBV9; TRBD2 matches at 9 bases. Unmatched junction bases numbered 12, after V lost 4 bases and J lost 10 bases. The germline CDR1 and CDR2 sequences are SGDLS and YYNGEE. There are 15 residues in the CDR3. The CDR3 reads CASSLSRLAAAEQFF. The CDR3 nucleotides are TGTGCCAGCAGCCTCTCTAGACTAGCGGCCGCCGAGCAGTTCTTC.

The rearrangement uses TRBV5-1 and TRBJ1-1, with 7 bases lining up with TRBD1. The CDR3 has 15 amino acids. Trimming took 0 bases from V and 5 from J; bases not matched to a gene: 7. CDR1 and CDR2 from the germline V gene are SGHRS and YFSETQ. In DNA form, the CDR3 reads TGCGCCAGCAGCTTGGTAGCAGGGGGTAGTACTGAAGCTTTCTTT. It translates to CASSLVAGGSTEAFF.

The genes are TRBV7-3 and TRBJ2-3; maybe TRBD1 (5 bases). The V and J ends lost 6 bases and 8 bases respectively, with 18 bases between them. From germline, CDR1 is SGHTA and CDR2 FQGTGA. There are 14 residues in the CDR3. For the CDR3, the DNA is TGTGCCAGCAGAAGGGGTGGCGAGGTCGGTACGCAGTATTTT. Translation: CASRRGGEVGTQYF.

V usage is TRBV19 and J usage is TRBJ2-1; D remains unclear. Deletions cut 1 base from V and 8 bases from J, with 3 bases between. CDR1 is LNHDA, CDR2 SQIVND, per germline (reference sequence). The CDR3 totals 11 residues. CDR3 in amino acids: CASSIGDEQFF. The CDR3 DNA reads as TGTGCCAGTAGTATAGGAGATGAGCAGTTCTTC.

This clone appeared a single time. The genes are TRBV18 and TRBJ1-4; 9 nucleotides agree with TRBD1. The CDR3 is 14 residues long. V shed 1 base and J 6 bases; nucleotides not matched to a gene: 0. Per germline, CDR1 KGHSH and CDR2 LQKENI. CDR3 in amino acids: CASSPRDRDEKLFF. The CDR3, as DNA: TGTGCCAGCTCACCACGGGACAGGGATGAAAAACTGTTTTTT.

The gene calls are TRBV6-1 and TRBJ1-5; a weak D match, TRBD1 (6 bases). This CDR3 has 16 residues. V was clipped by 4 bases and J by 3 bases, with 16 bases between them. Germline V CDR1 and CDR2: MNHNS, SASEGT. The CDR3 is CASSGETGLDNQPQHF. For the CDR3, the DNA is TGTGCCAGCAGTGGTGAGACAGGCCTTGACAATCAGCCCCAGCATTTT.

The chain employs TRBV6-1 and TRBJ1-5; maybe TRBD1 (6 bases). V dropped 7 bases and J dropped 7 bases, with 20 bases sitting between them. Germline V CDR1 and CDR2: MNHNS, SASEGT. The CDR3 covers 15 residues. The CDR3: CASTRGASQGQPQHF. In nucleotides, the CDR3 is TGTGCCAGCACCCGAGGGGCTTCCCAGGGGCAGCCCCAGCATTTT.

The J gene is TRBJ2-3, the V gene TRBV7-6, with 10 nucleotides matching TRBD2. After removal of 2 bases from V and 0 bases from J, the junction contained 8 bases not matched to a gene. This CDR3 comprises 18 residues. Looked up from germline, CDR1 is SGHVS and CDR2 is FNYEAQ. The DNA for the CDR3 is TGTGCCAGCAGCTTATTCCTAGCGGGAGCTACGAGCACAGATACGCAGTATTTT. Translated, it gives CASSLFLAGATSTDTQYF.

The chain carries TRBV5-5 and TRBJ1-4, with D possibly matching TRBD1 (6 bases). Germline values: CDR1 SGHKS, CDR2 YYEKEE (reference sequence). The V end lost 5 bases, the J end lost 3 bases, and 14 bases lay between the germline ends. This CDR3 is 15 amino acids long. The chain's CDR3 is CASSGGGRPNEKLFF. CDR3 nucleotide sequence: TGTGCCAGCAGTGGGGGGGGCAGGCCTAATGAAAAACTGTTTTTT.

The chain links TRBV4-1 to TRBJ2-5; 12 bases match TRBD2. The CDR3 covers 19 residues. The V gene's germline CDR1 is MGHRA and CDR2 YSYEKL. V was clipped by 1 base and J by 5 bases; unmatched bases: 14. The CDR3 here is CASSQAGRASGGGRETQYF. DNA of the CDR3: TGCGCCAGCAGCCAAGCGGGAAGGGCTAGCGGGGGGGGGCGGGAGACCCAGTACTTC.